Listed below are T cell receptor beta chains from one sample, sequenced in a study of shared clonotypes between healthy human individuals. Using immunoSEQ multiplex PCR, the repertoire was profiled, and TCRdb retains in-frame clones only, with some absent. The sample shows a few million clones, about 93% of them seen only once. The sequenced sample consisted of naive CD8+ T cells from PBMCs. These receptors all come from a man aged 18 to 35 in good health. Some clones in this sample may be carry-over from other donors' samples. Each CDR3 is given with its conserved first and last residue. Each record gives: J gene, D gene, CDR3 length, clone size, V gene, CDR3 protein, CDR3 DNA. The D gene is left open where the match is weak. Rows give clone size only sometimes, using once, few, many, or a class for an expanded clone.

TRBJ1-2 NA 16 once TRBV15 CATRELGTPTPYRYTF TGTGCCACCAGGGAGCTCGGGACTCCTACCCCCTATCGCTACACCTTC
TRBJ2-7 NA 14 NA TRBV5-1 CASSLRGFSYEQYF TGCGCCAGCAGCTTGAGGGGTTTTTCCTACGAGCAGTACTTC
TRBJ2-7 NA 11 NA TRBV7-9 CASSAPYEQYF TGTGCCAGCAGCGCCCCCTACGAGCAGTACTTC
TRBJ1-4 NA 16 NA TRBV28 CASSLLGNSGDEKLFF TGTGCCAGCAGTCTCCTCGGAAACAGTGGTGATGAAAAACTGTTTTTT
TRBJ2-7 TRBD2 14 NA TRBV5-1 CASSIAGPFYEQYF TGCGCCAGCAGCATAGCGGGACCCTTCTACGAGCAGTACTTC
TRBJ2-7 TRBD1 16 NA TRBV27 CASRPRTGSGGQEQYF TGTGCCAGCAGACCAAGGACAGGGTCCGGGGGTCAAGAGCAGTACTTC
TRBJ1-1 NA 12 NA TRBV6-1 CASSWGSTEAFF TGTGCCAGCAGTTGGGGGAGCACTGAAGCTTTCTTT
TRBJ2-1 TRBD2 19 once TRBV5-1 CASSLGLLAGVEPYNEQFF TGCGCCAGCAGCTTGGGTCTCCTAGCGGGAGTGGAGCCCTACAATGAGCAGTTCTTC
TRBJ2-2 NA 12 NA TRBV5-1 CASSLIRGELFF TGCGCCAGCAGCTTGATCAGGGGGGAGCTGTTTTTT
TRBJ2-1 TRBD2 14 NA TRBV29-1 CSVEGLAGRGREFF TGCAGCGTTGAAGGACTAGCGGGAAGGGGGCGGGAGTTCTTC
TRBJ2-7 NA 16 NA TRBV9 CASSPARGQISYEQYF TGTGCCAGCAGCCCCGCGCGGGGACAAATCTCCTACGAGCAGTACTTC
TRBJ2-1 NA 13 NA TRBV7-9 CASTVPVSGEQFF TGTGCCAGCACCGTTCCGGTGAGCGGTGAGCAGTTCTTC
TRBJ2-1 NA 16 NA TRBV6-5 CASSSPQESSYNEQFF TGTGCCAGCAGTTCCCCACAGGAGAGCTCCTACAATGAGCAGTTCTTC
TRBJ2-1 NA 16 NA TRBV28 CASSSPTVHSYNEQFF TGTGCCAGCAGTTCCCCGACTGTACACTCCTACAATGAGCAGTTCTTC
TRBJ2-1 NA 14 NA TRBV2 CASSEARLVHEQFF TGTGCCAGCAGTGAAGCGAGGCTAGTTCATGAGCAGTTCTTC
TRBJ2-5 NA 10 NA TRBV11-3 CASNFETQYF TGTGCCAGCAATTTTGAGACCCAGTACTTC